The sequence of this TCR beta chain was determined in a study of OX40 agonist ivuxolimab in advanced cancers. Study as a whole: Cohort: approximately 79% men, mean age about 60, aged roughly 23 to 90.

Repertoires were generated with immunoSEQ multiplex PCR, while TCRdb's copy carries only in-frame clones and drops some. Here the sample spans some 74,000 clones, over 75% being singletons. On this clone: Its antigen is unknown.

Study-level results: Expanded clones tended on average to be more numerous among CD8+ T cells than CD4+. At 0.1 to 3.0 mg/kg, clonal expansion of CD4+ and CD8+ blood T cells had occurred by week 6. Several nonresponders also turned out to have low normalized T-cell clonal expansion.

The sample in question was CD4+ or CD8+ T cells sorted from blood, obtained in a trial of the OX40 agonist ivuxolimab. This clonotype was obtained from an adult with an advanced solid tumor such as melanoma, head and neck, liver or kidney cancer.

This CDR3 is CASSNTEDTIYF. For the CDR3, the DNA is TGTGCCAGTAGTAACACAGAAGACACCATATATTTT. The chain couples TRBV19 to TRBJ1-3; D gene unclear. V was clipped by 4 bases and J by 8 bases, with 9 bases between them. CDR3 length equals 12 residues. Germline loops: CDR1 LNHDA, CDR2 SQIVND (reference sequence). The full variable domain, rest sourced from reference TRBV19 and TRBJ1-3, is DGGITQSPKYLFRKEGQNVTLSCEQNLNHDAMYWYRQDPGQGLRLIYYSQIVNDFQKGDIAEGYSVSREKKESFPLTVTSAQKNPTAFYLCASSNTEDTIYFGEGSWLTVV.